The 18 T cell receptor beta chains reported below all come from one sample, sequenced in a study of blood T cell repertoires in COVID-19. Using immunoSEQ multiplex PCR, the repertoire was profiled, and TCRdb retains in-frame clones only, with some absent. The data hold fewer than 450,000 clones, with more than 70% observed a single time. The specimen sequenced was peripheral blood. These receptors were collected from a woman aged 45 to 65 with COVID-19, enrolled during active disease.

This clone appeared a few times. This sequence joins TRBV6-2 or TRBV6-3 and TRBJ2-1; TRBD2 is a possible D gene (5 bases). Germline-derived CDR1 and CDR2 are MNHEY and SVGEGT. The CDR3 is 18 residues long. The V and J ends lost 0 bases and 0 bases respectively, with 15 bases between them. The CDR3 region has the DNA TGTGCCAGCAGTTACTCGATGACGACTGGAGGCTCCTACAATGAGCAGTTCTTC. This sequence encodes CASSYSMTTGGSYNEQFF.

CDR3 in amino acids: CASSLWPGTYNEQFF. The CDR3 DNA reads as TGTGCCAGCAGCTTATGGCCTGGCACCTACAATGAGCAGTTCTTC. The V and J genes are TRBV11-2 and TRBJ2-1; D ambiguous. CDR1 is SGHAT, CDR2 FQNNGV, per germline. Trimming cost V 2 bases and J 2 bases, with 10 bases left between them. The CDR3 totals 15 residues.

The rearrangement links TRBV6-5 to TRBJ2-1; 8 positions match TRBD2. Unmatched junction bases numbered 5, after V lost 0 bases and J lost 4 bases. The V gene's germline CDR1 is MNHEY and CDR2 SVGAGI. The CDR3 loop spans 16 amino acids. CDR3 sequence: CASSYSSAGVYNEQFF. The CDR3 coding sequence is TGTGCCAGCAGTTACTCATCAGCGGGGGTTTACAATGAGCAGTTCTTC.

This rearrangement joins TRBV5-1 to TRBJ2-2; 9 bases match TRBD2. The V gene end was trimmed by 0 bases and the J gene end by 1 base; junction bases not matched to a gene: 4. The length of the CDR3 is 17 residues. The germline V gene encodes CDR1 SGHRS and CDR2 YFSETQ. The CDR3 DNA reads TGCGCCAGCAGCTTGGGGCGACTAGCGGAGAACACCGGGGAGCTGTTTTTT. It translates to CASSLGRLAENTGELFF.

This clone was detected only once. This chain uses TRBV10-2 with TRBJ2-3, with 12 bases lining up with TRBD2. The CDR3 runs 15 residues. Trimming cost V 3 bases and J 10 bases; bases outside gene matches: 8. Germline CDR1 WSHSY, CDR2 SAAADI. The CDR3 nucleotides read TGCGCCAGCAGTGACAACCTAGCGGGGGGGCAGGCGCAGTATTTT. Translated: CASSDNLAGGQAQYF.

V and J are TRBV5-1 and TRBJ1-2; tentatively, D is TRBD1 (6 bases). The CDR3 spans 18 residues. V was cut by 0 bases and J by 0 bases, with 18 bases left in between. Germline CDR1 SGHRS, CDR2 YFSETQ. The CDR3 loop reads CASSLVFVGRGANYGYTF. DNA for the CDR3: TGCGCCAGCAGCTTGGTGTTCGTGGGCAGGGGCGCTAACTATGGCTACACCTTC.

CDR3 coding DNA: TGTGCTCACACAGGACCCTCTGGAAACACCATATATTTT. Translating gives CAHTGPSGNTIYF. This rearrangement joins TRBV30 to TRBJ1-3, with a tentative D call TRBD1 (5 bases). The germline V gene encodes CDR1 GTSNPN and CDR2 SVGIG (reference sequence). The CDR3 consists of 13 residues.

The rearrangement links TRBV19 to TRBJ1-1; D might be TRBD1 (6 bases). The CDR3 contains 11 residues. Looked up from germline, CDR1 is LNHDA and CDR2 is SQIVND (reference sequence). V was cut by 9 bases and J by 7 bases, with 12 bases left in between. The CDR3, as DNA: TGTGCCAGCCGAACAGGGATTGAAGCTTTCTTT. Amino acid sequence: CASRTGIEAFF. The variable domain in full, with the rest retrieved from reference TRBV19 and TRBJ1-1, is DGGITQSPKYLFRKEGQNVTLSCEQNLNHDAMYWYRQDPGQGLRLIYYSQIVNDFQKGDIAEGYSVSREKKESFPLTVTSAQKNPTAFYLCASRTGIEAFFGQGTRLTVV.

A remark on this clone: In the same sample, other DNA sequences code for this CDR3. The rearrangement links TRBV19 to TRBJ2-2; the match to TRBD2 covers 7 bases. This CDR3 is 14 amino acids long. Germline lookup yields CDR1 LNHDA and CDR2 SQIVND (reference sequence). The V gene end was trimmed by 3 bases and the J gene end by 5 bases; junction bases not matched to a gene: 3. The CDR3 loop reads CASSIGAGTGELFF. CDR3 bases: TGTGCCAGTAGTATCGGAGCGGGAACCGGGGAGCTGTTTTTT.

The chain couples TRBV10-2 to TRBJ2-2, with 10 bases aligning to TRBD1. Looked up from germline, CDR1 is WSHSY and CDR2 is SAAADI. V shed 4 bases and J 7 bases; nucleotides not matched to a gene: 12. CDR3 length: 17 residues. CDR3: CASSADRGLISFGELFF. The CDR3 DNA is TGCGCCAGCAGTGCCGACAGGGGGCTGATTTCTTTCGGGGAGCTGTTTTTT.

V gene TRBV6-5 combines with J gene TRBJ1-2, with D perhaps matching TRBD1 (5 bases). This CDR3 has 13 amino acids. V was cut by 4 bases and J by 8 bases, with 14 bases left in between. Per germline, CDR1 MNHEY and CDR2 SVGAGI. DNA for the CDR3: TGTGCCAGCAGTTCGTCCAGGGTAGGCGGCTACACCTTC. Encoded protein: CASSSSRVGGYTF.

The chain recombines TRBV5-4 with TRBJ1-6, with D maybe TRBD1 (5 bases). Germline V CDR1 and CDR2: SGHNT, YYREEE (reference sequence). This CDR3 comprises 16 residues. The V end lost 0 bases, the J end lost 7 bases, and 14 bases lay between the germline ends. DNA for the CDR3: TGTGCCAGCAGCTTGGCGCGGGGACTGGGGAATTCACCCCTCCACTTT. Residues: CASSLARGLGNSPLHF.

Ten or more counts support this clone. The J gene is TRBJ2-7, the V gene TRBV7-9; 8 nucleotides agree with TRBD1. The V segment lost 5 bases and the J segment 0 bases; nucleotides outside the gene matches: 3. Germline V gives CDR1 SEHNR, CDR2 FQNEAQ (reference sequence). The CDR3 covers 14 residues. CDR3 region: CASSGQGGSYEQYF. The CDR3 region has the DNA TGTGCCAGCAGCGGACAGGGTGGCTCCTACGAGCAGTACTTC. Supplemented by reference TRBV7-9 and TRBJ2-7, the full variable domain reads DTGVSQNPRHKITKRGQNVTFRCDPISEHNRLYWYRQTLGQGPEFLTYFQNEAQLEKSRLLSDRFSAERPKGSFSTLEIQRTEQGDSAMYLCASSGQGGSYEQYFGPGTRLTVT.

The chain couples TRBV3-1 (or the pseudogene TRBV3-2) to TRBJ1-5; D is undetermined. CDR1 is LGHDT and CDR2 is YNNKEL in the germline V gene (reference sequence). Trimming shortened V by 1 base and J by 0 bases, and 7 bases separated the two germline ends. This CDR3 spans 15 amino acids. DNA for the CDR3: TGTGCCAGCAGCCAAGGAAGACATAGCAATCAGCCCCAGCATTTT. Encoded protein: CASSQGRHSNQPQHF.

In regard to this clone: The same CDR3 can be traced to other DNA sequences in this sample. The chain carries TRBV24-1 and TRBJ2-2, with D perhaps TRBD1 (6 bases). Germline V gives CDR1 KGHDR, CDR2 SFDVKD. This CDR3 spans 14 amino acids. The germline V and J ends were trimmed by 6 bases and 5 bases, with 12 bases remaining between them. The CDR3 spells CATSLTGKTGELFF. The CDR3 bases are TGTGCCACCAGTTTAACAGGGAAAACCGGGGAGCTGTTTTTT.

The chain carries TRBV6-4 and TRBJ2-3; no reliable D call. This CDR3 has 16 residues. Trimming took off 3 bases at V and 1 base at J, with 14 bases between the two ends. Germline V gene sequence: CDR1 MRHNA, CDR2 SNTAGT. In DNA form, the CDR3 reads TGTGCCAGCAGTGAGGTCTCTCCGGCGGGCACAGATACGCAGTATTTT. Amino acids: CASSEVSPAGTDTQYF.

CDR3 in DNA: TGTGCCACCAGCAGAGATCGCGGGGAAGGAGAGACCCAGTACTTC. It codes for CATSRDRGEGETQYF. The chain couples TRBV15 to TRBJ2-5, with a weak D call TRBD2 (6 bases). Between the trimmed V and J ends, which lost 0 bases and 4 bases, there was a span of 12 bases. This CDR3 contains 15 residues. Germline V CDR1 and CDR2: LNHNV, YYDKDF (reference sequence). Full variable domain (rest looked up from reference TRBV15 and TRBJ2-5): DAMVIQNPRYQVTQFGKPVTLSCSQTLNHNVMYWYQQKSSQAPKLLFHYYDKDFNNEADTPDNFQSRRPNTSFCFLDIRSPGLGDTAMYLCATSRDRGEGETQYFGPGTRLLVL.

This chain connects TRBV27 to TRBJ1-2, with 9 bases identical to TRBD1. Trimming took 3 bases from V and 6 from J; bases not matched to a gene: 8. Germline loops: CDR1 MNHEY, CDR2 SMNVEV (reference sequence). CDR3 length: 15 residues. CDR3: CASSLGTGGVNGYTF. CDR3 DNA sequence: TGTGCCAGCAGTTTGGGAACAGGGGGCGTCAATGGCTACACCTTC.